This entry describes one T cell receptor (beta chain). Its antigen is not known. This entry is derived from a study of shared clonotypes between healthy human individuals. The study, taken as a whole, reports: All-four-donor shared clonotypes had higher generation probabilities than non-shared clonotypes did. Large sequencing depth failed to make sorted-subset sequencing complete, rarefaction showed.

The authors divided CD4+ cells into CD45RA+ naive and CD45RA-negative memory subsets. Here immunoSEQ multiplex PCR was the method, and the copy in TCRdb shows in-frame clones only, minus some. Among around 1.6 million clones listed, about 98% were seen once. The CDR3 covers 15 residues. Germline V gene lookup returns CDR1 SGDLS and CDR2 YYNGEE. Trimming removed 5 bases at V and 0 bases at J, with 12 bases between. The receptor's source is a man aged 25-45 years in good health. Sequenced sample: naive CD4+ T cells sorted from blood. Subset indicated: CD45RA+ positively selected. J is TRBJ1-3 and V is TRBV9; D remains unclear. CDR3 in DNA: TGTGCCAGCAGTACTAGTAGTTTCTCTGGAAACACCATATATTTT. This translates into CASSTSSFSGNTIYF.